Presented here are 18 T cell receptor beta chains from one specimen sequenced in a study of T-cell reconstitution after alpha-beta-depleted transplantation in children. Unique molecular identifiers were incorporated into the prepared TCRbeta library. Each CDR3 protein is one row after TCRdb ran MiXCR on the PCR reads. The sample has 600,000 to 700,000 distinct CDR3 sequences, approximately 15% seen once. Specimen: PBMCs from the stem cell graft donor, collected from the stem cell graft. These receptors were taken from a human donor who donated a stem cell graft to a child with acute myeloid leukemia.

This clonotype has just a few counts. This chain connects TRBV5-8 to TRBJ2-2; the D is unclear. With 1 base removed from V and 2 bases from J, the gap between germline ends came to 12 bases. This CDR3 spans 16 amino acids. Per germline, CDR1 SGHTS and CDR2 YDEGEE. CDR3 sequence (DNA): TGTGCCAGCAGCTTGTTGGTAGGGATTAACACCGGGGAGCTGTTTTTT. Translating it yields CASSLLVGINTGELFF.

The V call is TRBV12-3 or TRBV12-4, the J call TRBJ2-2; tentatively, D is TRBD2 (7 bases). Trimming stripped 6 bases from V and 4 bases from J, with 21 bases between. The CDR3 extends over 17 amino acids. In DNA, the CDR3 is TGTGCCAGCAGCCGGACCAGTGGGGGGGCGCGCACCGGGGAGCTGTTTTTT. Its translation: CASSRTSGGARTGELFF.

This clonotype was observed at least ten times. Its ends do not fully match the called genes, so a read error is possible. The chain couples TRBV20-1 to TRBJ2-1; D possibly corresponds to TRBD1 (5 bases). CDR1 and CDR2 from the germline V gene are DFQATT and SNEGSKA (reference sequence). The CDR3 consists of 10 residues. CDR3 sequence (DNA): TGCAGTGCGGGCATAGGGGCCATCAACTTC. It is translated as CSAGIGAINF.

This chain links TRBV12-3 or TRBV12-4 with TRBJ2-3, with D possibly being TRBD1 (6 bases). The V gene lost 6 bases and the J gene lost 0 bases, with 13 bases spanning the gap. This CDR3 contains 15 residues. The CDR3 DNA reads TGTGCCAGCAGGTCCCGGGACATTAGCACAGATACGCAGTATTTT. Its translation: CASRSRDISTDTQYF.

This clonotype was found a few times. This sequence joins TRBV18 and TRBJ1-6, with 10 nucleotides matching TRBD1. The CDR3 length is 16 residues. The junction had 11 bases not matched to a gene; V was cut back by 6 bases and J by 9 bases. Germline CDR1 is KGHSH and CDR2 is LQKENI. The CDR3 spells CASSGGGQGDGSPLHF. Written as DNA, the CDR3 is TGTGCCAGCTCGGGAGGCGGACAGGGGGACGGTTCACCCCTCCACTTT.

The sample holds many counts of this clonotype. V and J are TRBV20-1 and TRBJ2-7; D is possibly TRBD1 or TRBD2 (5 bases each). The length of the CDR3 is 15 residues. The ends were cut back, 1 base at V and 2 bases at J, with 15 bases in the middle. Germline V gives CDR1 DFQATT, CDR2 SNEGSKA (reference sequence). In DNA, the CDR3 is TGCAGTGCTAGAGGTCGGGACCGAATCACCTACGAGCAGTACTTC. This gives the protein CSARGRDRITYEQYF.

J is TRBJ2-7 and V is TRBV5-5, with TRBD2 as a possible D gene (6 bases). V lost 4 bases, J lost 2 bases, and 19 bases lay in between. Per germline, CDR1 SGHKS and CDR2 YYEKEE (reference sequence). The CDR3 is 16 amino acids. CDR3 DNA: TGTGCCAGCAGCATCTGGAGGGGCATTCCTACCTACGAGCAGTACTTC. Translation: CASSIWRGIPTYEQYF.

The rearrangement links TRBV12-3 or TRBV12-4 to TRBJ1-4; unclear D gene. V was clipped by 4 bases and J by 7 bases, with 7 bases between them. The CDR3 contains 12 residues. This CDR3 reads CASSWGGEKLFF. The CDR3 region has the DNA TGTGCCAGCAGTTGGGGAGGTGAAAAACTGTTTTTT.

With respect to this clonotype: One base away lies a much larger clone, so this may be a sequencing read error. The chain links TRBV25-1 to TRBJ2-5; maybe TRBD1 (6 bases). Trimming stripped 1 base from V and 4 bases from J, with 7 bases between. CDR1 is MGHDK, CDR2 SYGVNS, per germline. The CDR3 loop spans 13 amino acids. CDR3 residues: CASSEFRGETQYF. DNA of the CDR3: TGTGCCAGCAGTGAATTCAGGGGAGAGACCCAGTACTTC.

CDR3 bases: TGTGCCACCAGCAGAGTCAAGGGCTTTAATGAGCAGTTCTTC. Amino acids: CATSRVKGFNEQFF. The V and J genes are TRBV15 and TRBJ2-1; D gene unclear. CDR1 and CDR2 (germline): LNHNV, YYDKDF (reference sequence). The V end was cut by 1 base, the J end by 7 bases, with 11 bases between. There are 14 residues in the CDR3. Full variable domain (missing parts from reference TRBV15 and TRBJ2-1): DAMVIQNPRYQVTQFGKPVTLSCSQTLNHNVMYWYQQKSSQAPKLLFHYYDKDFNNEADTPDNFQSRRPNTSFCFLDIRSPGLGDTAMYLCATSRVKGFNEQFFGPGTRLTVL.

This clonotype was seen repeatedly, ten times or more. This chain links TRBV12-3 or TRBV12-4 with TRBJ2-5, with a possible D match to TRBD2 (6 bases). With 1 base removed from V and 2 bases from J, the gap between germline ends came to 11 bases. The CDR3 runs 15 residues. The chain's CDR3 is CASSLGAGTQETQYF. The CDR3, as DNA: TGTGCCAGCAGTTTAGGGGCAGGGACTCAAGAGACCCAGTACTTC.

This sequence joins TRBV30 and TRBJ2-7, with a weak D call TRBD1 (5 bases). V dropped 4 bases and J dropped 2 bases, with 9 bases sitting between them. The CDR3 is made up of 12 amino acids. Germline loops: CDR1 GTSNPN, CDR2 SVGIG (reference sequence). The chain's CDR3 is CAWKTVTYEQYF. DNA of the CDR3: TGTGCCTGGAAGACAGTTACCTACGAGCAGTACTTC.

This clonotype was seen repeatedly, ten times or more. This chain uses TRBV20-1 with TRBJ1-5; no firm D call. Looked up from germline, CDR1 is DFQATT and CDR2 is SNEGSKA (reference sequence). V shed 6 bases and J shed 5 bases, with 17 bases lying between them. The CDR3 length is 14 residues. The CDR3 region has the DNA TGCAGTGCCAGTAAACTCCCCCGGGATCAGCCCCAGCATTTT. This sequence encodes CSASKLPRDQPQHF.

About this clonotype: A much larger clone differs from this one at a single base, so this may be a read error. CDR3 in amino acids: CASSFSGDYEQYV. The CDR3 bases are TGTGCCAGCAGTTTTAGCGGGGACTACGAGCAGTACGTC. The V gene is TRBV28, the J gene TRBJ2-7, with 8 bases that match TRBD2. The germline gives CDR1 MDHEN, CDR2 SYDVKM. The CDR3 spans 13 residues. J gave up 3 bases and V 3 bases, and 1 base lay outside the gene matches.

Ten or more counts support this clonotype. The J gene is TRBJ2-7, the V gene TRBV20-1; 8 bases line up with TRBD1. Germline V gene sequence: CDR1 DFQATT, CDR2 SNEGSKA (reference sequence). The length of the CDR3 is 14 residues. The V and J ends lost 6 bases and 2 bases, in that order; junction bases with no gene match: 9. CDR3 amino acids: CSAPRDRTTYEQYF. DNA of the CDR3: TGCAGTGCCCCCCGGGACAGGACCACCTACGAGCAGTACTTC.

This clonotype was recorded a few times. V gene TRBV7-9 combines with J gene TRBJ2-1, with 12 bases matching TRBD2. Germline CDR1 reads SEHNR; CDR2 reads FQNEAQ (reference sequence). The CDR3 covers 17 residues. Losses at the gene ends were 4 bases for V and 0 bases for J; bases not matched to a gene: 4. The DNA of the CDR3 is TGTGCCAGCAGCTACGCTAGCGGGGGGGCCTCCTACAATGAGCAGTTCTTC. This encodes CASSYASGGASYNEQFF.

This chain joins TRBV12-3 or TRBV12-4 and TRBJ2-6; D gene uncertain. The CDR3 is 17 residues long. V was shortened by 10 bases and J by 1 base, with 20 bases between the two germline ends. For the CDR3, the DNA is TGTGCCAACACCCACTTGAGGCTCCTATCTGGGGCCAACGTCCTGACTTTC. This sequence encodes CANTHLRLLSGANVLTF.

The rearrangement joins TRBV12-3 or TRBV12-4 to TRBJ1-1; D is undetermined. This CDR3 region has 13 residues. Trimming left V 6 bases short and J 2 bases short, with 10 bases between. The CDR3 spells CASRPEGNTEAFF. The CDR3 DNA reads TGTGCCAGCAGGCCCGAGGGAAACACTGAAGCTTTCTTT.